Listed below are T cell receptor beta chains from one sample, sequenced in a study of T cell changes during pregnancy in multiple sclerosis. Sequencing was performed with immunoSEQ multiplex PCR; in TCRdb, only in-frame clones are kept and a portion is missing. The sample contains tens of thousands of clones, roughly 92% of which appear only once. This sample comprised CD8+ T cells from peripheral blood mononuclear cells, obtained in the third trimester of pregnancy. The receptors derive from a female donor in good health, enrolled as a control in a pregnancy study. Each CDR3 is given with its conserved first and last residue. Fields, in order: clone size, V gene, D gene, J gene, CDR3 protein, CDR3 DNA. A D gene is named only where the DNA matches it firmly. Clone size, where shown, is once, few, many, or a class for clones that have expanded.

>NA|TRBV13|NA|TRBJ2-3
CASSSTSTDTQYF
TGTGCCAGCAGCTCGACAAGCACAGATACGCAGTATTTT
>NA|TRBV11-2|NA|TRBJ2-7
CASSLITGSYEQYF
TGTGCCAGCAGCTTGATCACAGGATCCTACGAGCAGTACTTC
>NA|TRBV6-6|TRBD1|TRBJ1-1
CAGDRVGSRTEAFF
TGTGCCGGGGACAGGGTAGGAAGTAGGACTGAAGCTTTCTTT
>NA|TRBV7-3|TRBD2|TRBJ2-2
CASSSEVAGHTGELFF
TGTGCCAGCAGCTCAGAGGTAGCGGGGCACACCGGGGAGCTGTTTTTT
>NA|TRBV2|NA|TRBJ2-7
CASTGGLREQYF
TGTGCCAGCACCGGGGGATTACGGGAGCAGTACTTC
>NA|TRBV4-2|NA|TRBJ1-3
CASSQGYVTPYNGNTIYF
TGTGCCAGCAGCCAAGGTTATGTGACACCCTATAATGGAAACACCATATATTTT
>NA|TRBV7-9|NA|TRBJ1-1
CASSQTSANTEAFF
TGTGCCAGCAGCCAGACTTCAGCGAACACTGAAGCTTTCTTT
>NA|TRBV7-2|TRBD1|TRBJ2-4
CASSVGQGFLAKNIQYF
TGTGCCAGCAGCGTAGGACAGGGGTTTTTAGCCAAAAACATTCAGTACTTC
>NA|TRBV9|TRBD1|TRBJ1-3
CASSPETGTGNTIYF
TGTGCCAGCAGCCCGGAGACAGGGACGGGAAACACCATATATTTT
>NA|TRBV7-2|NA|TRBJ1-5
CASSLGLDSNQPQHF
TGTGCCAGCAGCTTAGGACTGGATAGCAATCAGCCCCAGCATTTT
>NA|TRBV6-5|NA|TRBJ1-5
CASSSGGSNQPQHF
TGTGCCAGCAGTTCTGGGGGGAGCAATCAGCCCCAGCATTTT
>NA|TRBV7-9|NA|TRBJ2-3
CASTPPGAETDTQYF
TGTGCCAGCACCCCACCTGGGGCAGAAACAGATACGCAGTATTTT
>NA|TRBV14|TRBD2|TRBJ2-3
CASSQRRGGDTQYF
TGTGCCAGCAGCCAGCGGCGGGGGGGCGATACGCAGTATTTT
>NA|TRBV2|NA|TRBJ1-2
CASSERQSRGYTF
TGTGCCAGCAGTGAAAGGCAGTCCAGGGGCTACACCTTC
>NA|TRBV4-1|TRBD2|TRBJ2-1
CASSPTGGGEQFF
TGCGCCAGCAGCCCGACTGGGGGGGGTGAGCAGTTCTTC
>NA|TRBV23-1|NA|TRBJ1-4
CASPGGEKLFF
TGCGCCAGTCCGGGGGGGGAAAAACTGTTTTTT
>NA|TRBV9|NA|TRBJ2-7
CASSVGRTAYSYEQYF
TGTGCCAGCAGCGTAGGGAGGACAGCGTATAGCTACGAGCAGTACTTC
>NA|TRBV30|TRBD1|TRBJ1-1
CACRDRGRGTEAFF
TGTGCCTGTCGGGACAGGGGGCGCGGGACTGAAGCTTTCTTT
>NA|TRBV30|NA|TRBJ2-7
CAWSVPFFDRYEQYF
TGTGCCTGGAGTGTACCCTTCTTTGACAGGTACGAGCAGTACTTC
>NA|TRBV27|NA|TRBJ1-2
CASSLSIQGDYGYTF
TGTGCCAGCAGTTTATCGATCCAGGGCGACTATGGCTACACCTTC
>NA|TRBV29-1|TRBD1|TRBJ1-4
CSAFGTASTNEKLFF
TGCAGCGCCTTTGGGACAGCTTCAACTAATGAAAAACTGTTTTTT
>NA|TRBV27|NA|TRBJ1-1
CASSLGAVNTEAFF
TGTGCCAGCAGTTTAGGGGCGGTGAACACTGAAGCTTTCTTT
>once|TRBV9|TRBD1|TRBJ1-1
CASSTGESMNTEAFF
TGTGCCAGCAGCACAGGGGAGTCCATGAACACTGAAGCTTTCTTT
>NA|TRBV15|TRBD2|TRBJ2-7
CATSKGTSGDYEQYF
TGTGCCACCAGCAAAGGGACTAGCGGGGATTACGAGCAGTACTTC
>NA|TRBV7-9|NA|TRBJ1-1
CATRGGAGNTEAFF
TGTGCCACCCGGGGCGGGGCAGGTAACACTGAAGCTTTCTTT
>NA|TRBV9|TRBD2|TRBJ2-2
CASSVGWGGTPGELFF
TGTGCCAGCAGCGTAGGGTGGGGGGGTACCCCCGGGGAGCTGTTTTTT
>NA|TRBV19|NA|TRBJ2-5
CASSVHPPGRLSKETQYF
TGTGCCAGTAGTGTACACCCCCCGGGGAGGCTATCGAAAGAGACCCAGTACTTC
>NA|TRBV7-2|NA|TRBJ2-7
CASSPEDSIYEQYF
TGTGCCAGCAGCCCCGAGGACTCGATCTACGAGCAGTACTTC
>NA|TRBV7-9|TRBD2|TRBJ2-7
CASSPPRGGESYEQYF
TGTGCCAGCAGCCCCCCACGGGGGGGGGAGTCCTACGAGCAGTACTTC
>NA|TRBV27|NA|TRBJ1-1
CASSLGLLNTEAFF
TGTGCCAGCAGTTTGGGACTGCTGAACACTGAAGCTTTCTTT
>NA|TRBV11-3|NA|TRBJ2-5
CASSWGVQETQYF
TGTGCCAGCAGCTGGGGAGTACAAGAGACCCAGTACTTC
>NA|TRBV10-3|TRBD1|TRBJ2-1
CAISGQGSRNNEQFF
TGTGCCATCAGTGGACAGGGGTCTCGCAACAATGAGCAGTTCTTC
>NA|TRBV4-3|NA|TRBJ1-2
CASSQDRGQGVDYGYTF
TGCGCCAGCAGCCAAGATCGTGGGCAGGGCGTAGACTATGGCTACACCTTC
>NA|TRBV27|TRBD2|TRBJ2-1
CAAASGGHSYNEQFF
TGTGCCGCGGCTAGCGGGGGGCATTCCTACAATGAGCAGTTCTTC
>NA|TRBV5-5|NA|TRBJ1-1
CASSLEPGLGTEAFF
TGTGCCAGCAGCTTGGAACCAGGGTTAGGCACTGAAGCTTTCTTT
>NA|TRBV5-5|NA|TRBJ2-2
CASSLAYSRANTGELFF
TGTGCCAGCAGCTTGGCATACAGTCGCGCGAACACCGGGGAGCTGTTTTTT
>NA|TRBV19|TRBD2|TRBJ2-7
CASSQSGGRRYEQYF
TGTGCCAGTAGTCAGAGCGGGGGGCGACGGTACGAGCAGTACTTC
>NA|TRBV7-9|TRBD1|TRBJ2-2
CASRPGGSTGELFF
TGTGCCAGCAGACCAGGGGGTAGCACCGGGGAGCTGTTTTTT
>NA|TRBV4-3|TRBD1|TRBJ2-7
CASSRLTGQGVEQYF
TGCGCCAGCAGCCGATTAACGGGACAGGGGGTCGAGCAGTACTTC
>few|TRBV19|NA|TRBJ1-1
CARTPGCTEAFF
TGTGCCAGAACCCCAGGGTGCACTGAAGCTTTCTTT
>few|TRBV10-2|NA|TRBJ1-2
CASSESQQSHYGYTF
TGCGCCAGCAGTGAGTCGCAACAGTCTCACTATGGCTACACCTTC
>NA|TRBV7-9|NA|TRBJ2-2
CASSHFGGQRGGSGELFF
TGTGCCAGCAGCCACTTCGGTGGACAGAGGGGCGGTAGCGGGGAGCTGTTTTTT